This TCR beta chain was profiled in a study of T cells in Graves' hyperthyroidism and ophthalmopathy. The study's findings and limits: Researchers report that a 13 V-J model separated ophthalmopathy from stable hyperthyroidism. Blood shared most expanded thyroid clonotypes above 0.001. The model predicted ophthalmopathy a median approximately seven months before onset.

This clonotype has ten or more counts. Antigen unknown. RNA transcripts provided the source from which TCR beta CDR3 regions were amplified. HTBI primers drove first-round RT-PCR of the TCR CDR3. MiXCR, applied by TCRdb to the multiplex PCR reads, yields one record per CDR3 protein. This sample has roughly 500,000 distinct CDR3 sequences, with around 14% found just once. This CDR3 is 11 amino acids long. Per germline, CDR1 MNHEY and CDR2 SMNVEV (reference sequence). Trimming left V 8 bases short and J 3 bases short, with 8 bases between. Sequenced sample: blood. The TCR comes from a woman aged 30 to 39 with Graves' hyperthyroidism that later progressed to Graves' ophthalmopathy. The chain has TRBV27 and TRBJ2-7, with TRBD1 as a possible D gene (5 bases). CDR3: CASFQGYEQYF. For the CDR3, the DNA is TGTGCCAGCTTCCAGGGCTACGAGCAGTACTTC.